Listed below are T cell receptor beta chains from one sample, sequenced in a study of blood T cell repertoires in COVID-19. The protocol was immunoSEQ multiplex PCR, while the TCRdb copy is restricted to in-frame clones and leaves out a portion. The sample consists of 210,000 or so clones, 70% to 90% of them appearing once. Sequences were obtained from peripheral blood. The source of these receptors is a man aged 25 to 40 with COVID-19, enrolled during active disease. The CDR3 runs from the conserved cysteine through the conserved F or W. A D gene is named only where the DNA matches it firmly. Clone size is stated in some rows and not others, as once, few, many or a class when expanded.

v_call,j_call,d_call,clone_size,cdr3_aa,cdr3_nt
TRBV6-5,TRBJ2-7,.,.,CVIGRGLSSYEQYF,TGTGTCATCGGAAGGGGACTCAGCTCCTACGAGCAGTACTTC
TRBV9,TRBJ2-7,.,.,CASSGTGYPLYEQYF,TGTGCCAGCAGCGGTACGGGTTATCCCCTCTACGAGCAGTACTTC
TRBV7-9,TRBJ2-7,TRBD1,.,CASSLRDRDYEQYF,TGTGCCAGCAGCTTAAGGGACAGGGACTACGAGCAGTACTTC
TRBV5-1,TRBJ2-1,.,.,CASSLDTLDSHSYNEQFF,TGCGCCAGCAGCTTAGATACTCTGGACAGCCACTCCTACAATGAGCAGTTCTTC
TRBV14,TRBJ2-7,.,.,CASSPRYGIGYEQYF,TGTGCCAGCAGCCCAAGATACGGGATCGGCTACGAGCAGTACTTC
TRBV4-1,TRBJ1-2,.,.,CASSHPNRADYGYTF,TGCGCCAGCAGCCACCCCAACAGGGCGGACTATGGCTACACCTTC
TRBV28,TRBJ2-3,TRBD2,.,CASSLLASGTRAGTRTSTDTQYF,TGTGCCAGCAGTCTCTTGGCTAGCGGGACAAGGGCCGGGACAAGGACTAGCACAGATACGCAGTATTTT
TRBV6-6,TRBJ1-4,TRBD1,.,CASSGQDTTNEKLFF,TGTGCCAGCAGTGGACAGGACACAACTAATGAAAAACTGTTTTTT
TRBV18,TRBJ2-3,TRBD2,.,CASSPAFLAGVTDTQYF,TGTGCCAGCTCACCGGCATTCCTAGCGGGAGTAACAGATACGCAGTATTTT
TRBV19,TRBJ1-5,.,.,CASSTLSQGSYLGNQPQHF,TGTGCCAGTAGTACGCTTTCCCAGGGTTCATATCTGGGTAATCAGCCCCAGCATTTT
TRBV6-5,TRBJ2-3,.,.,CASTGQFRDTQYF,TGTGCCAGCACCGGACAATTTAGAGATACGCAGTATTTT
TRBV11-2,TRBJ2-1,TRBD1,.,CASSLALGDRFYNEQFF,TGTGCCAGCAGCTTAGCTCTTGGGGACAGGTTTTACAATGAGCAGTTCTTC
TRBV29-1,TRBJ2-1,TRBD2,.,CSAGRASGSNEQFF,TGCAGCGCTGGGCGGGCTAGCGGGAGCAATGAGCAGTTCTTC
TRBV4-1,TRBJ1-6,TRBD1,once,CASSQDLGQGVSPLHF,TGCGCCAGCAGCCAAGATTTGGGACAGGGGGTTTCACCCCTCCACTTT
TRBV5-1,TRBJ2-3,TRBD1,.,CASSLGGTGDTDTQYF,TGCGCCAGCAGCTTGGGCGGGACAGGAGACACAGATACGCAGTATTTT
TRBV6-5,TRBJ1-2,TRBD1,.,CASSYEGALYGYTF,TGTGCCAGCAGTTACGAGGGGGCTCTCTATGGCTACACCTTC
TRBV9,TRBJ2-2,.,.,CASSGTAANTGELFF,TGTGCCAGCAGCGGCACAGCAGCGAACACCGGGGAGCTGTTTTTT
TRBV7-9,TRBJ1-2,TRBD1,.,CASSEGQMPGYGCTF,TGTGCCAGCAGCGAGGGACAGATGCCTGGCTATGGCTGCACCTTC
TRBV28,TRBJ1-2,.,.,CASSARTGENFYGYTF,TGTGCCAGCAGTGCCCGCACGGGGGAAAATTTCTATGGCTACACCTTC
TRBV27,TRBJ2-1,.,.,CASSQYNEQFF,TGTGCCAGCAGTCAATACAATGAGCAGTTCTTC
TRBV6-6,TRBJ1-2,.,.,CASSYGQGASYGYTF,TGTGCCAGCAGTTACGGGCAGGGCGCGTCCTATGGCTACACCTTC
TRBV30,TRBJ2-3,.,.,CAWRQGRSQYF,TGTGCCTGGAGACAGGGTAGGAGTCAGTATTTT
TRBV5-6,TRBJ2-5,.,.,CASSFGGLQETQYF,TGTGCCAGCAGCTTCGGGGGACTCCAAGAGACCCAGTACTTC
TRBV11-1,TRBJ2-2,.,once,CASSLYSAANTGELFF,TGTGCCAGCAGCCTCTATAGTGCTGCGAACACCGGGGAGCTGTTTTTT
TRBV11-2,TRBJ1-5,.,.,CASSSGGLSDQPQHF,TGTGCCAGCAGCTCGGGTGGGTTGAGTGATCAGCCCCAGCATTTT
TRBV7-2,TRBJ1-5,TRBD1,.,CASSRDSMNQPQHF,TGTGCCAGCAGCCGGGACAGTATGAATCAGCCCCAGCATTTT
TRBV6-2/TRBV6-3,TRBJ2-1,.,.,CASSYSMTGEQFF,TGTGCCAGCAGTTACTCGATGACAGGAGAGCAGTTCTTC
TRBV2,TRBJ1-5,.,.,CASSVEGHDVDGQPQHF,TGTGCCAGCAGTGTAGAGGGACACGATGTCGATGGTCAGCCCCAGCATTTT
TRBV18,TRBJ1-2,TRBD1,once,CASSPDRGLNYGYTF,TGTGCCAGCTCACCCGACAGGGGGCTTAACTATGGCTACACCTTC
TRBV2,TRBJ2-2,.,.,CASSEQNTGELFF,TGTGCCAGCAGTGAACAGAACACCGGGGAGCTGTTTTTT
TRBV5-1,TRBJ1-1,TRBD1,.,CASSSSGGNTEAFF,TGCGCCAGCAGCTCGTCAGGGGGCAACACTGAAGCTTTCTTT
TRBV11-2,TRBJ1-2,.,once,CASTLSLPYGYTF,TGTGCCAGCACCCTAAGTCTCCCCTATGGCTACACCTTC
TRBV6-5,TRBJ1-3,.,.,CATHSLVSGNTIYF,TGTGCCACCCACAGCCTCGTCTCTGGAAACACCATATATTTT
TRBV24-1,TRBJ1-1,.,once,CATSDLPRQDEAFF,TGTGCCACCAGTGATTTGCCCAGGCAGGATGAAGCTTTCTTT
TRBV11-1,TRBJ1-5,.,few,CASSQDSANQPQHF,TGTGCCAGCAGTCAGGACAGCGCCAATCAGCCCCAGCATTTT
TRBV7-9,TRBJ2-2,.,.,CASSRNPGRQNTGELFF,TGTGCCAGCAGCCGGAACCCAGGTAGACAGAACACCGGGGAGCTGTTTTTT
TRBV6-4,TRBJ2-1,.,.,CASSDSANEQFF,TGTGCCAGCAGTGACTCGGCCAATGAGCAGTTCTTC
TRBV14,TRBJ1-2,TRBD1,few,CASSLAGGRYGYTF,TGTGCCAGCAGCCTAGCAGGGGGCCGCTATGGCTACACCTTC
TRBV5-1,TRBJ1-2,TRBD1,.,CASSPGQENYGYTF,TGCGCCAGCAGCCCCGGACAGGAAAACTATGGCTACACCTTC
TRBV13,TRBJ2-7,.,many,CASSLRQPPREQYF,TGTGCCAGCAGCTTACGACAGCCTCCGAGGGAGCAGTACTTC
TRBV18,TRBJ2-2,.,.,CASSPTVLTGELFF,TGTGCCAGCTCACCAACAGTTTTAACCGGGGAGCTGTTTTTT
TRBV27,TRBJ1-4,TRBD1,.,CASSRDRGLSNEKLFF,TGTGCCAGCAGCCGGGACAGGGGGCTGTCGAATGAAAAACTGTTTTTT
TRBV10-3,TRBJ2-3,.,.,CAISAGRSTDTQYF,TGTGCCATCAGTGCTGGCAGGAGCACAGATACGCAGTATTTT
TRBV6-1,TRBJ2-1,TRBD2,.,CASSVSTSGRAYEQFF,TGTGCCAGCAGTGTCTCGACTAGCGGGAGGGCCTATGAGCAGTTCTTC
TRBV6-2/TRBV6-3,TRBJ1-5,.,.,CASSYTSIRAQHF,TGTGCCAGCAGTTACACATCCATCAGGGCCCAGCATTTT
TRBV19,TRBJ1-5,.,.,CASSILRHPYSNQPQHF,TGTGCCAGTAGTATACTTAGACACCCGTATAGCAATCAGCCCCAGCATTTT
TRBV29-1,TRBJ1-2,.,.,CSVEDRGSYGYTF,TGCAGCGTTGAAGATCGGGGGTCCTATGGCTACACCTTC
TRBV5-4,TRBJ1-5,.,.,CASSFGGDSNQPQHF,TGTGCCAGCAGCTTCGGAGGAGATAGCAATCAGCCCCAGCATTTT
TRBV27,TRBJ1-1,.,.,CASGPTGLPEAFF,TGTGCCAGCGGACCCACAGGGCTCCCTGAAGCTTTCTTT